The sequence of this TCR beta chain was determined in a study of cytomegalovirus exposure and HLA in healthy donors. Overall study findings and caveats: Within an earlier analysis, most TCR beta V segments proved productive either about 87% or about 30% of the time. TCR beta sequences numbering fewer than 20,000 were associated with HLA alleles at 0.05 false discovery rate in a later analysis.

Concerning this clone itself: The target antigen is unknown.

Researchers ran the PCR with 60 Vbeta and 13 Jbeta primers. Profiling relied on immunoSEQ multiplex PCR, and the TCRdb table lists in-frame clones only, not all of them. The repertoire includes over 150,000 clones, around 68% of them detected once, and approximately 1.5% sits in the top ten. Germline values: CDR1 MNHEY, CDR2 SMNVEV (reference sequence). This CDR3 has 15 amino acids. V dropped 6 bases and J dropped 5; count of bases not matched to a gene: 9. The receptor comes from a man aged 50-59 years in good health and CMV-seronegative. Specimen: PBMCs. The J gene is TRBJ2-7, the V gene TRBV27; TRBD2 matches 11 bases. The CDR3 reads CASRGLGLAEDEQYF. CDR3 in DNA: TGTGCCAGCAGAGGACTGGGACTAGCGGAGGACGAGCAGTACTTC.